What follows are 29 T cell receptor beta chains derived from one specimen sequenced in a study of blood T cell repertoires in COVID-19 (dated by TCRdb to about 2020). The library was obtained by the immunoSEQ multiplex PCR assay. Imported from immuneACCESS, the table was reduced by TCRdb to in-frame sequences with V and J called. These copies leave out some clones; in studies compared against another copy, an unresolved V gene accounts for under half, and the cause of the remainder is not known. The sample yields some 140,000 clones; approximately 85% were counted once. The ten top clones hold 0.63% of the sample. Sequencing was carried out using peripheral blood. These receptors were obtained from a man aged 55 to 69 with COVID-19, enrolled during active disease.

The chain recombines TRBV2 with TRBJ1-1; 7 bases line up with TRBD1. Germline CDR1 and CDR2: SNHLY and FYNNEI. V was pared by 6 bases and J by 4 bases, with 5 bases of the junction left unmatched. This CDR3 region has 13 residues. CDR3 in amino acids: CASRRDSFTEAFF. CDR3 sequence (DNA): TGTGCCAGCAGGCGGGACAGTTTCACTGAAGCTTTCTTT.

J is TRBJ1-4 and V is TRBV7-9; 7 bases match TRBD1. This CDR3 has 17 residues. The germline gives CDR1 SEHNR, CDR2 FQNEAQ (reference sequence). J gave up 5 bases and V 1 base, and 10 bases lay outside the gene matches. CDR3 DNA sequence: TGTGCCAGCAGCTTAGAGGTCGGGGCAGGGGGAAATGAAAAACTGTTTTTT. Its protein is CASSLEVGAGGNEKLFF.

The CDR3 protein is CASSQDPRTYEQYF. CDR3 sequence (DNA): TGCGCCAGCAGCCAAGATCCGCGAACCTACGAGCAGTACTTC. J is TRBJ2-7 and V is TRBV4-3, with D unclear. Germline V lookup: CDR1 LGHNA, CDR2 YSLEER. The V gene lost 0 bases and the J gene lost 2 bases, with 8 bases spanning the gap. The CDR3 runs 14 residues.

This chain links TRBV11-3 with TRBJ2-1; D remains unclear. Germline V gene data show CDR1 as SGHNT and CDR2 as YENEEA. V lost 2 bases and J 10 bases, leaving 15 bases between the germline ends. CDR3 length: 14 amino acids. In DNA, the CDR3 is TGTGCCAGCAGCTTAATTACCAGTCTGGGCGAGCAGTTCTTC. The encoded protein is CASSLITSLGEQFF.

This rearrangement joins TRBV19 to TRBJ1-1, with D unresolved. The ends were cut back, 4 bases at V and 10 bases at J, with 19 bases in the middle. Germline CDR1 and CDR2: LNHDA and SQIVND (reference sequence). This CDR3 is 14 amino acids long. The CDR3 here is CASSTAGGSAGAFF. DNA of the CDR3: TGTGCCAGTAGTACAGCCGGAGGCAGTGCCGGAGCTTTCTTT.

The chain couples TRBV6-6 to TRBJ1-4; D is ambiguous. The CDR3 covers 14 residues. The germline V gene encodes CDR1 MNHNY and CDR2 SVGAGI (reference sequence). Trimming removed 6 bases at V and 4 bases at J, with 12 bases between. The CDR3 DNA sequence: TGTGCCAGCAGGGTACCTGCGAATAATGAAAAACTGTTTTTT. This codes for CASRVPANNEKLFF.

This clone has just one count. The genes are TRBV4-1 and TRBJ2-7, with 7 bases that match TRBD1. Germline CDR1 is MGHRA and CDR2 is YSYEKL. The CDR3 spans 17 residues. The trim removed 2 bases at V and 2 bases at J, leaving 12 bases unmatched. CDR3 nucleotides: TGCGCCAGCAGCCAAAGAACTCCTATTCAGGGGGCCTACGAGCAGTACTTC. This translates into CASSQRTPIQGAYEQYF.

The sample holds a few counts of this clone. This CDR3 is CASRLNDRANTEAFF. Written as DNA, the CDR3 is TGTGCCAGCAGGCTAAACGACAGGGCGAACACTGAAGCTTTCTTT. V gene TRBV6-5 combines with J gene TRBJ1-1; TRBD1 matches 7 bases. The CDR3 sequence is 15 residues long. The V and J ends lost 6 bases and 1 base, in that order; junction bases with no gene match: 8. Germline V gene lookup returns CDR1 MNHEY and CDR2 SVGAGI.

V gene TRBV29-1 combines with J gene TRBJ2-7; TRBD1 matches 11 bases. The CDR3 is 15 residues long. Looked up from germline, CDR1 is SQVTM and CDR2 is ANQGSEA. V was clipped by 2 bases and J by 3 bases; unmatched bases: 6. CDR3 sequence: CSVESDRGHFYEQYF. Here the CDR3 DNA reads TGCAGCGTTGAATCGGACAGGGGGCATTTCTACGAGCAGTACTTC.

This chain joins TRBV5-1 and TRBJ2-3; a weak D match, TRBD2 (6 bases). CDR1 and CDR2 (germline): SGHRS, YFSETQ. Between the trimmed V and J ends, which lost 0 bases and 0 bases, there was a span of 11 bases. The CDR3 runs 16 residues. This chain's CDR3 is CASSLGAGPSTDTQYF. In DNA, the CDR3 is TGCGCCAGCAGCTTGGGCGCGGGGCCCAGCACAGATACGCAGTATTTT. Filled out from reference TRBV5-1 and TRBJ2-3, the complete variable domain reads KAGVTQTPRYLIKTRGQQVTLSCSPISGHRSVSWYQQTPGQGLQFLFEYFSETQRNKGNFPGRFSGRQFSNSRSEMNVSTLELGDSALYLCASSLGAGPSTDTQYFGPGTRLTVL.

The chain joins TRBV7-3 to TRBJ2-1; D is perhaps TRBD2 (6 bases). The germline V gene has CDR1 SGHTA and CDR2 FQGTGA. This CDR3 is built from 15 residues. V was pared by 5 bases and J by 4 bases, with 15 bases between. CDR3 loop: CASSPAEGSYNEQFF. CDR3 nucleotides: TGTGCCAGCAGCCCGGCGGAGGGGAGTTACAATGAGCAGTTCTTC. Using reference TRBV7-3 and TRBJ2-1 for the parts outside the CDR3, the full variable domain is GAGVSQTPSNKVTEKGKYVELRCDPISGHTALYWYRQSLGQGPEFLIYFQGTGAADDSGLPNDRFFAVRPEGSVSTLKIQRTERGDSAVYLCASSPAEGSYNEQFFGPGTRLTVL.

CDR3 coding DNA: TGTGCCAGCAGCTTACGGCGCGGGGGGAACACCGGGGAGCTGTTTTTT. It translates to CASSLRRGGNTGELFF. The chain has TRBV7-6 and TRBJ2-2; 7 bases map to TRBD2. This CDR3 contains 16 residues. CDR1 is SGHVS and CDR2 is FNYEAQ in the germline V gene. V lost 2 bases to trimming and J lost 1 base; unmatched junction nucleotides: 4.

The V gene is TRBV6-5, the J gene TRBJ2-1, with D unclear. This CDR3 spans 11 amino acids. The V end lost 4 bases, the J end lost 6 bases, and 4 bases lay between the germline ends. Germline V lookup: CDR1 MNHEY, CDR2 SVGAGI. CDR3 residues: CASSSFNEQFF. CDR3 in DNA: TGTGCCAGCAGTTCTTTCAATGAGCAGTTCTTC.

This chain joins TRBV7-9 and TRBJ1-6; D uncertain. This CDR3 region has 12 residues. V was clipped by 3 bases and J by 9 bases, with 6 bases between them. The germline CDR1 and CDR2 sequences are SEHNR and FQNEAQ (reference sequence). As DNA, the CDR3 is TGTGCCAGCAGCTTCGGTAGTTCACCCCTCCACTTT. This translates into CASSFGSSPLHF.

The chain carries TRBV7-2 and TRBJ1-1, with D possibly matching TRBD1 (6 bases). Germline lookup yields CDR1 SGHTA and CDR2 FQGNSA. V was pared by 5 bases and J by 11 bases, with 21 bases between. This CDR3 is 14 amino acids long. CDR3 in amino acids: CASSGTLVGGWAFF. Written as DNA, the CDR3 is TGTGCCAGCAGCGGGACATTGGTTGGGGGTTGGGCTTTCTTT. Together with reference TRBV7-2 and TRBJ1-1, the CDR3 gives the full variable domain: GAGVSQSPSNKVTEKGKDVELRCDPISGHTALYWYRQSLGQGLEFLIYFQGNSAPDKSGLPSDRFSAERTGGSVSTLTIQRTQQEDSAVYLCASSGTLVGGWAFFGQGTRLTVV.

The chain recombines TRBV6-5 with TRBJ2-1; 8 bases agree with TRBD1. After removal of 7 bases from V and 9 bases from J, the junction contained 5 bases not matched to a gene. The CDR3 totals 12 residues. Per germline, CDR1 MNHEY and CDR2 SVGAGI. The CDR3 DNA is TGTGCCAGCACAACAGGGGGTGGTGAGCAGTTCTTC. Amino acid sequence: CASTTGGGEQFF.

The chain links TRBV19 to TRBJ2-7, with 13 bases lining up with TRBD2. CDR1 LNHDA and CDR2 SQIVND come from the germline V gene (reference sequence). V lost 4 bases and J lost 0; bases outside the gene matches: 6. The CDR3 is 17 amino acids. The CDR3 nucleotides read TGTGCCAGTAGTAGACAGGGACTAGCGGGGACCTCCTACGAGCAGTACTTC. Protein: CASSRQGLAGTSYEQYF.

This clone appeared once. This chain joins TRBV30 and TRBJ2-1, with 9 nucleotides matching TRBD1. The CDR3 has 15 residues. V shed 0 bases, J shed 7 bases, and the junction held 7 bases outside the gene matches. Germline CDR1 GTSNPN, CDR2 SVGIG (reference sequence). This CDR3 reads CAWSVPYDRGNEQFF. DNA of the CDR3: TGTGCCTGGAGTGTACCCTACGACAGGGGGAATGAGCAGTTCTTC. Together with reference TRBV30 and TRBJ2-1, the CDR3 gives the full variable domain: SQTIHQWPATLVQPVGSPLSLECTVEGTSNPNLYWYRQAAGRGLQLLFYSVGIGQISSEVPQNLSASRPQDRQFILSSKKLLLSDSGFYLCAWSVPYDRGNEQFFGPGTRLTVL.

This clone has a single count. The genes are TRBV7-8 and TRBJ1-2, with D possibly matching TRBD1 (5 bases). This CDR3 region has 13 residues. Germline V lookup: CDR1 SGHVS, CDR2 FQNEAQ. V was pared by 7 bases and J by 3 bases, with 12 bases between. The CDR3 DNA is TGTGCCAGCACCCCCGGGGGGGACTATGGCTACACCTTC. This sequence encodes CASTPGGDYGYTF.

The chain uses TRBV4-3 and TRBJ1-2; the D is unclear. Trimming left V 1 base short and J 4 bases short, with 16 bases between. CDR1 is LGHNA, CDR2 YSLEER, per germline. This CDR3 is built from 16 residues. The CDR3 DNA sequence: TGCGCCAGCAGCCAAGTCGCCCGCATAGGAGCCTATGGCTACACCTTC. Residues: CASSQVARIGAYGYTF.

Notes on this clone: At one of its ends the junction is not consistent with the germline gene, which may arise from a read error. The chain has TRBV12-5 and TRBJ1-1, with a weak D call TRBD1 (5 bases). The CDR3 is 13 residues long. In germline, CDR1 is LGHNT, CDR2 FRNRAP. The CDR3 region is CASGLGGGTEAFF. CDR3 DNA sequence: TGTGCTAGCGGTTTGGGGGGGGGCACTGAAGCTTTCTTT.

This clone has only one observation. The genes are TRBV7-8 and TRBJ2-7; D perhaps matches TRBD2 (5 bases). The germline V gene encodes CDR1 SGHVS and CDR2 FQNEAQ. This CDR3 is built from 14 residues. V shed 1 base and J shed 6 bases, with 13 bases lying between them. The DNA of the CDR3 is TGTGCCAGCAGCTTAGTTGTGGGAGTGTCCGAGCAGTACTTC. Translating it yields CASSLVVGVSEQYF.

This chain joins TRBV7-2 and TRBJ2-5, with D possibly being TRBD2 (5 bases). This CDR3 comprises 14 residues. The V gene lost 5 bases and the J gene lost 1 base, with 11 bases spanning the gap. The germline gives CDR1 SGHTA, CDR2 FQGNSA. DNA for the CDR3: TGTGCCAGCAGCACATCCGGGATCCAAGAGACCCAGTACTTC. Amino acid sequence: CASSTSGIQETQYF.

The chain links TRBV19 to TRBJ1-4; TRBD1 matches 9 bases. CDR3 length: 15 amino acids. V dropped 10 bases and J dropped 2; count of bases not matched to a gene: 8. Per the germline V gene, CDR1 is LNHDA and CDR2 is SQIVND (reference sequence). CDR3 DNA: TGTGCCATAGGGACAGGGCGCGCGACTAATGAAAAACTGTTTTTT. This encodes CAIGTGRATNEKLFF.

The rearrangement uses TRBV29-1 and TRBJ1-2; TRBD1 aligns across 7 bases. Germline V lookup: CDR1 SQVTM, CDR2 ANQGSEA. This CDR3 is built from 14 residues. V dropped 1 base and J dropped 5; count of bases not matched to a gene: 7. CDR3 sequence reads: CSVEANRGGYGYTF. As DNA, the CDR3 is TGCAGCGTTGAAGCTAACAGGGGAGGTTATGGCTACACCTTC.

V usage is TRBV11-3 and J usage is TRBJ2-1, with 9 bases identical to TRBD2. The germline CDR1 and CDR2 sequences are SGHNT and YENEEA. The CDR3 contains 15 residues. The junction had 6 bases not matched to a gene; V was cut back by 3 bases and J by 6 bases. The CDR3 nucleotides are TGTGCCAGCAGCTTGAATAGCGGGAGTTTCAATGAGCAGTTCTTC. It encodes CASSLNSGSFNEQFF.

Remarks on this clone: The sample contains more than one DNA sequence encoding this CDR3. V is TRBV9 and J is TRBJ1-3; D is ambiguous. The CDR3 contains 15 residues. Trimming removed 4 bases at V and 0 bases at J, with 11 bases between. Germline lookup yields CDR1 SGDLS and CDR2 YYNGEE. The CDR3 protein is CASSPLRDSGNTIYF. The CDR3 coding sequence is TGTGCCAGCAGCCCCCTAAGAGACTCTGGAAACACCATATATTTT.

The chain couples TRBV3-1 (or the pseudogene TRBV3-2) to TRBJ1-4; D ambiguous. Trimming removed 4 bases at V and 8 bases at J, with 17 bases between. The CDR3 sequence is 15 residues long. The V gene's germline CDR1 is LGHDT and CDR2 YNNKEL (reference sequence). The CDR3 DNA reads TGTGCCAGCAGCCTGCGGGCCTCCCAAGGGGAAAAACTGTTTTTT. It codes for CASSLRASQGEKLFF.

The J gene is TRBJ2-5, the V gene TRBV6-6; TRBD2 aligns across 14 bases. Germline CDR1 reads MNHNY; CDR2 reads SVGAGI (reference sequence). The CDR3 is 16 residues long. The V gene end was trimmed by 0 bases and the J gene end by 3 bases; junction bases not matched to a gene: 0. CDR3 in DNA: TGTGCCAGCAGTTACTCGACTAGCGGGAGGGAAGAGACCCAGTACTTC. Its protein product is CASSYSTSGREETQYF.